The source of this T cell receptor beta chain is a study of CD8 T cells in Susac syndrome (dated by TCRdb to between 2018 and 2021). A note on the overall study: The study used repertoire sequencing to test whether antigen drove CD8+ T cell activation and differentiation in Susac syndrome.

High-throughput TCR beta sequencing profiled peripheral blood CD8+ and CD4+ T cells from healthy donors, Susac syndrome patients and multiple sclerosis patients. The healthy donors served as controls matched for age and sex. Bulk CD8+ and CD4+ T cells were purified magnetically by negative isolation, whereas CD8+ TEMRA cells were enriched by FACS. Blood was collected in EDTA tubes and processed within 24 hours, with PBMCs isolated through density gradient centrifugation. PBMCs intended for TCR sequencing were cryopreserved in liquid nitrogen and thawed later in a water bath at 37 degrees C. A purity of at least 90% was achieved for sorted or isolated CD4+, CD8+ and CD8+ TEMRA cells. The investigation overall reported the following: The number of individuals in the TCR sequencing and HLA analysis was acknowledged as relatively small.

As concerns this clonotype: It has no known antigen specificity. No qualities accompany the bases; no much larger clone lies one base away.

RNA was extracted with the RNeasy kit and roughly 0.45 to 1 ug was reverse transcribed using random hexamers. The immunoSEQ multiplex PCR assay, which covers 54 Vbeta and 13 Jbeta segments, was used to amplify TCR beta CDR3 regions. Bias from PCR amplification was corrected by using a synthetic template baseline for primer optimization and for computational correction. In the source study's methods: Reads were assigned to V, D and J genes according to IMGT and analyzed in immunoSEQ Analyzer, with only productive sequences retained. Clonality was calculated as one minus the Shannon entropy normalized by log2 of the number of productive unique sequences. Public and private clones were assessed among the 100 most prevalent clones of each patient and control. A clone was defined as Susac-specific if it was absent from the healthy and MS cohorts, from some 980 published viral clones and from other ImmuneACCESS disease sequences. TCRdb reprocessed the public reads (quality trimming at Q25 with fastp, clone calling with MiXCR) and kept in-frame beta chains. Rows with a matching CDR3 protein are joined into one entry that keeps the most common DNA and genes. The V and J calls were not made by the authors but by TCRdb's processing. This sample lists 90,000 to 150,000 distinct CDR3 sequences; 85% to 95% were detected once. The ten largest account for 0.11% to 0.15% of the sample.

The germline V gene supplies CDR1 SQVTM and CDR2 ANQGSEA. V lost 5 bases and J lost 3 bases; the stretch between them is 8 bases long. Including the terminal cysteine and phenylalanine, the CDR3 comprises 11 residues. CDR3 DNA is the only sequence kept; it has 33 bases, read in frame from the first base. Sequenced sample: CD4+ T cells from PBMCs. The clonotype comes from a human donor in good health. Rearrangement joined TRBV29-1 to TRBJ2-7, with the D gene uncertain. CDR3 sequence: CSVTKGYEQYF. The nucleotides read TGCAGCGTTACGAAGGGCTACGAGCAGTACTTC.